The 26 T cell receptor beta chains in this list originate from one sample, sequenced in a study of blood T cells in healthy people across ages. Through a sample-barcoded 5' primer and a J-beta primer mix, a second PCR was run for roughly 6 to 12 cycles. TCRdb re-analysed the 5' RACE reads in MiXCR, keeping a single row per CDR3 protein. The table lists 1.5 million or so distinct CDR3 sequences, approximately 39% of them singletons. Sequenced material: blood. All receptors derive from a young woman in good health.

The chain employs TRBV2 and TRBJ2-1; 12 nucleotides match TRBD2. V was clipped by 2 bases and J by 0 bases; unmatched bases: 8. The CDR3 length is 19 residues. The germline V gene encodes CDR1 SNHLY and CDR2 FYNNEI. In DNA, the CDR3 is TGTGCCAGCAGTGAACGTCTAGCGGGGGGGCTAAACTCCTACAATGAGCAGTTCTTC. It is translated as CASSERLAGGLNSYNEQFF.

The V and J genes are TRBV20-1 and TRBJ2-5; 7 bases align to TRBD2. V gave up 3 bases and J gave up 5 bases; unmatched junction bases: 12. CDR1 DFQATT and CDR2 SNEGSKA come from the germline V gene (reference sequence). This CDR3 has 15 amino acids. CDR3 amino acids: CSASKAGASRETQYF. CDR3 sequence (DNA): TGCAGTGCTAGTAAGGCGGGAGCCTCCCGGGAGACCCAGTACTTC.

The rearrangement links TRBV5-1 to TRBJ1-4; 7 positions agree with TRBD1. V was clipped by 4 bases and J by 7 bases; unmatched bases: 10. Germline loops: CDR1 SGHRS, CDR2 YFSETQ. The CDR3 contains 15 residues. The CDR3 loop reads CASSLGGTAGEKLFF. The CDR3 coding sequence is TGCGCCAGCAGCCTGGGGGGGACAGCCGGTGAAAAACTGTTTTTT.

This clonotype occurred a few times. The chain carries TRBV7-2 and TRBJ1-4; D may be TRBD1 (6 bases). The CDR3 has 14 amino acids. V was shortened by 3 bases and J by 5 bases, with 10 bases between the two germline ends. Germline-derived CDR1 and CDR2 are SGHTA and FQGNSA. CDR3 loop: CASSLGARNEKLFF. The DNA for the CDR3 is TGTGCCAGCAGCTTGGGGGCGCGAAATGAAAAACTGTTTTTT.

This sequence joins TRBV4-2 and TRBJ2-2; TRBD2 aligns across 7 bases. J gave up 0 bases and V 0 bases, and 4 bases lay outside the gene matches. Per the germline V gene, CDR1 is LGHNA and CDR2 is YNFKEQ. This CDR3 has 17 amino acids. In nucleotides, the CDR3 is TGTGCCAGCAGCCAAGATAACGGGGGGACGAACACCGGGGAGCTGTTTTTT. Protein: CASSQDNGGTNTGELFF.

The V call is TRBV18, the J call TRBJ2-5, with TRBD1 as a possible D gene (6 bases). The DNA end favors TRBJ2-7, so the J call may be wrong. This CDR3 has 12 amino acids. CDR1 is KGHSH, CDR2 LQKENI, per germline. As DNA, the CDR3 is TGTGCCAGCTCACACAGGGTCCACGAGCAGTACTTC. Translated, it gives CASSHRVHEQYF.

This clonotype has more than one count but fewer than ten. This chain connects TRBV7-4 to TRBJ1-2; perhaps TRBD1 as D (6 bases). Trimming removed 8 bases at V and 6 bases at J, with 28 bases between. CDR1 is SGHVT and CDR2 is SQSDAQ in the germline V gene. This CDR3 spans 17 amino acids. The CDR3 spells CASSVEGGANRLDGYTF. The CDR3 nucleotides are TGTGCCAGCTCCGTGGAAGGGGGGGCGAATCGTCTGGATGGCTACACCTTC. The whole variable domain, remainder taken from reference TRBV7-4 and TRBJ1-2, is GAGVSQSPRYKVAKRGRDVALRCDSISGHVTLYWYRQTLGQGSEVLTYSQSDAQRDKSGRPSGRFSAERPERSVSTLKIQRTEQGDSAVYLCASSVEGGANRLDGYTFGSGTRLTVV.

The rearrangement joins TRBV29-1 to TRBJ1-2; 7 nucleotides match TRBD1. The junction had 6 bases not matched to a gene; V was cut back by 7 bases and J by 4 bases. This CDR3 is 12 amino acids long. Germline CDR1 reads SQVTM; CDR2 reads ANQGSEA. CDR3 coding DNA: TGCAGCGCTGGACAGGAATCCTATGGCTACACCTTC. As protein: CSAGQESYGYTF.

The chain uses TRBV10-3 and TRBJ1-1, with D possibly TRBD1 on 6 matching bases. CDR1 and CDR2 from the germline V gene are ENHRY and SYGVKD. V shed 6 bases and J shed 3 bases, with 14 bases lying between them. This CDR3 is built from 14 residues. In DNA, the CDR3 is TGTGCCATCAGACGCCTTCCAGGGGACACTGAAGCTTTCTTT. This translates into CAIRRLPGDTEAFF.

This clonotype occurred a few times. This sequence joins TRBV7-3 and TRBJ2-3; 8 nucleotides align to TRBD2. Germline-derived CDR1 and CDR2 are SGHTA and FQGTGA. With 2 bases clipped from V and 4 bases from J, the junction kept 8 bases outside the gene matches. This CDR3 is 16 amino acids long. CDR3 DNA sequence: TGTGCCAGCAGCTTAGGGGTAGCGGGATCCTCAGATACGCAGTATTTT. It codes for CASSLGVAGSSDTQYF.

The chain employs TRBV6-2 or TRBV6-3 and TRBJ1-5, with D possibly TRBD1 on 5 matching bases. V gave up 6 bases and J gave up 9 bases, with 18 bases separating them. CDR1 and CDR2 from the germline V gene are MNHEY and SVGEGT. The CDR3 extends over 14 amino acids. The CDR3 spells CASRYETEITPQHF. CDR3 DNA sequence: TGTGCCAGCAGATACGAGACAGAAATTACGCCCCAGCATTTT.

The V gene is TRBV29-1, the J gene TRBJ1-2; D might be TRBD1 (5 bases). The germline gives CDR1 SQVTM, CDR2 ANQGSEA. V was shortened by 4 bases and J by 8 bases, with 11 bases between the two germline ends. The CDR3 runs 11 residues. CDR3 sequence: CSVVSGLGYTF. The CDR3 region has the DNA TGCAGCGTTGTGTCAGGGCTGGGCTACACCTTC.

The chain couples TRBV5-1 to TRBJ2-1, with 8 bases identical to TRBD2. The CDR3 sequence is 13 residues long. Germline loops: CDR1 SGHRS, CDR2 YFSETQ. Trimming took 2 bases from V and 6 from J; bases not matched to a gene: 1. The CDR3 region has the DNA TGCGCCAGCAGCTTCGGGGGGGCCAATGAGCAGTTCTTC. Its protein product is CASSFGGANEQFF.

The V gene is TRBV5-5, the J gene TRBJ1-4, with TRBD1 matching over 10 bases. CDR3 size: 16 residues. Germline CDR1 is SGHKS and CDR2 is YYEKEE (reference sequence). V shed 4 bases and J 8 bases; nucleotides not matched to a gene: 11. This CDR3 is CASSLSPGTGDEKLFF. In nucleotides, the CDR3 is TGTGCCAGCAGCCTCTCCCCCGGGACAGGGGACGAAAAACTGTTTTTT.

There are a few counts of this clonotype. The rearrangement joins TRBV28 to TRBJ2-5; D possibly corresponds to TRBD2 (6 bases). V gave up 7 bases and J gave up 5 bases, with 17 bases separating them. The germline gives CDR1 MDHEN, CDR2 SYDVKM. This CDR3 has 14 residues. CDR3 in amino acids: CASTPGEGLETQYF. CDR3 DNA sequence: TGTGCCAGCACCCCGGGAGAAGGGCTGGAGACCCAGTACTTC.

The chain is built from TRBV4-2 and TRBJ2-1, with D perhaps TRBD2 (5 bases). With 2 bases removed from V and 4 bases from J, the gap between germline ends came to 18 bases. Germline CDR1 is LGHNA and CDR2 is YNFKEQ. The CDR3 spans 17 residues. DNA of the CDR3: TGTGCCAGCAGCCAACAGGAGATGGCGGGCGGATACAATGAGCAGTTCTTC. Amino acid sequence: CASSQQEMAGGYNEQFF.

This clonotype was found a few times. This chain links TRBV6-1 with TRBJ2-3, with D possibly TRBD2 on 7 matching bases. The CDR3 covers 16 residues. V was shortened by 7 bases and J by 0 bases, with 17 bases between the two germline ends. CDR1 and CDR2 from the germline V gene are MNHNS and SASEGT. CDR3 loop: CASTRIGGASTDTQYF. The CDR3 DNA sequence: TGTGCCAGCACCCGAATAGGGGGGGCAAGCACAGATACGCAGTATTTT.

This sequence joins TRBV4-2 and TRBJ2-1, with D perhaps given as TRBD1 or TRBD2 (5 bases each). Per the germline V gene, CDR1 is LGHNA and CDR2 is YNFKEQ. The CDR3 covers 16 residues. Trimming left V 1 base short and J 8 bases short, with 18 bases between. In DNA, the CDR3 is TGTGCCAGCAGCCAAGGGGTCGGGGCTGCCGGACATGAGCAGTTCTTC. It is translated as CASSQGVGAAGHEQFF.

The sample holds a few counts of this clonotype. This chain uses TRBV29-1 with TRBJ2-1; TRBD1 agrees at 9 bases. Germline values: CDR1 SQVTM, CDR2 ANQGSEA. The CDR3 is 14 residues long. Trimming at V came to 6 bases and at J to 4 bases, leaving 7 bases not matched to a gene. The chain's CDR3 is CSVHPGQGYNEQFF. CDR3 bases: TGCAGCGTCCACCCGGGACAGGGTTACAATGAGCAGTTCTTC.

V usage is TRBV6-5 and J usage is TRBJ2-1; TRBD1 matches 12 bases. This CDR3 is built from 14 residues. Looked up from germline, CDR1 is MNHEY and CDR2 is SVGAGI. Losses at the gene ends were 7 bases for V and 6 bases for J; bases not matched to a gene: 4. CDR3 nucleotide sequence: TGTGCCAGCACCAGGGACAGGGGGCTCAATGAGCAGTTCTTC. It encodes CASTRDRGLNEQFF.

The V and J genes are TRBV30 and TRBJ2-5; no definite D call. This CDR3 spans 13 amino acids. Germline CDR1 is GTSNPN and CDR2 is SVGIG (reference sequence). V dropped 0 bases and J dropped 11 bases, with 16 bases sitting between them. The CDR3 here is CAWSVVIGNEQYF. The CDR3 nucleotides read TGTGCCTGGAGTGTGGTCATTGGGAATGAGCAGTACTTC. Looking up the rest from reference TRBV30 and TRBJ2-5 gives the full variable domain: SQTIHQWPATLVQPVGSPLSLECTVEGTSNPNLYWYRQAAGRGLQLLFYSVGIGQISSEVPQNLSASRPQDRQFILSSKKLLLSDSGFYLCAWSVVIGNEQYFGPGTRLLVL.

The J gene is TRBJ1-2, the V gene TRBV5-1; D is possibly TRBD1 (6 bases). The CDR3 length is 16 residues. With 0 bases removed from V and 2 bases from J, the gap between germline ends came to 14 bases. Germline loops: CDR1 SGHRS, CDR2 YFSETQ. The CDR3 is CASSLGDGGVNYGYTF. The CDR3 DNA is TGCGCCAGCAGCTTGGGTGACGGGGGCGTGAACTATGGCTACACCTTC.

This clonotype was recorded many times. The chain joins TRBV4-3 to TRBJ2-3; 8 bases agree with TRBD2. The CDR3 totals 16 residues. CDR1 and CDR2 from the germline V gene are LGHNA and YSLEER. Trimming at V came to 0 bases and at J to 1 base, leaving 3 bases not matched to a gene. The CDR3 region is CASSQDSAGGTDTQYF. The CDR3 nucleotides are TGCGCCAGCAGCCAAGATTCAGCGGGAGGCACAGATACGCAGTATTTT.

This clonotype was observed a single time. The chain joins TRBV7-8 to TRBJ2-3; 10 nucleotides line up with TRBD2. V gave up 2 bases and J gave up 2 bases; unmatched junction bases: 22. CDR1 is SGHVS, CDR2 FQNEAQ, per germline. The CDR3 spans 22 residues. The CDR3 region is CASSLPTGTSVTIKLDTDTQYF. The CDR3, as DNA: TGTGCCAGCAGCTTACCGACCGGGACTAGCGTAACAATCAAGCTGGACACAGATACGCAGTATTTT.

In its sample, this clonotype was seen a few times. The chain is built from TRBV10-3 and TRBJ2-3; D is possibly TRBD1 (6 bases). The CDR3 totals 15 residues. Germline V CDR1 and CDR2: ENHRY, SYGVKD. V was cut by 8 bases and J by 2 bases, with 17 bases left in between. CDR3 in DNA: TGTGCCATCCTAGAGGGACAAAAGGACACAGATACGCAGTATTTT. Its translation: CAILEGQKDTDTQYF.

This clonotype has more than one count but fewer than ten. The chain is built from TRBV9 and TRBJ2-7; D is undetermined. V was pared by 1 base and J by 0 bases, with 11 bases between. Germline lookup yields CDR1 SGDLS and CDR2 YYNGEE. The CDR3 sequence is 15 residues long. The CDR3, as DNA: TGTGCCAGCAGCGTACTAGATTCGGGCTCCTACGAGCAGTACTTC. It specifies CASSVLDSGSYEQYF.